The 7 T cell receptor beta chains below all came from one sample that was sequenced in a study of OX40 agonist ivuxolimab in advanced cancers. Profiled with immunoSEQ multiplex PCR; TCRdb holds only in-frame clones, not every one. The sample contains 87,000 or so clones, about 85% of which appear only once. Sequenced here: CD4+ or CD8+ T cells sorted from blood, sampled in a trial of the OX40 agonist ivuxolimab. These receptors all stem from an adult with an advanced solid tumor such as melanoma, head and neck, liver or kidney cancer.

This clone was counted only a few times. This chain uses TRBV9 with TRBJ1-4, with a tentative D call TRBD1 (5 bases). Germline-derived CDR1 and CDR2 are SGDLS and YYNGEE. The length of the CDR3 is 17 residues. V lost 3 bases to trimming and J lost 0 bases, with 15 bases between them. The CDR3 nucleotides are TGTGCCAGCAGCGGCGCCAGGGAGGATGCAACTAATGAAAAACTGTTTTTT. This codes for CASSGAREDATNEKLFF.

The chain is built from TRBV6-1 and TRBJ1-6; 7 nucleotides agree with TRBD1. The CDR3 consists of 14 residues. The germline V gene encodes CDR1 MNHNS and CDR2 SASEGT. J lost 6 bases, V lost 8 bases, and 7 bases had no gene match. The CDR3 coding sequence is TGTGCCAGCCTTCCGGGACAGTTTAATTCACCCCTCCACTTT. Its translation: CASLPGQFNSPLHF.

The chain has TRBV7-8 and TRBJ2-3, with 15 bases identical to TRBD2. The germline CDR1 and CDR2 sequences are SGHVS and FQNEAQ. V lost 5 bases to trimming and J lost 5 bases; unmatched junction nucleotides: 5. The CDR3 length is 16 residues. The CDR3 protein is CASSTGTSGRKDTQYF. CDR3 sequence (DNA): TGTGCCAGCAGCACAGGGACTAGCGGGAGGAAAGATACGCAGTATTTT. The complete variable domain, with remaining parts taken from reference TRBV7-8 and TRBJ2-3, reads GAGVSQSPRYKVAKRGQDVALRCDPISGHVSLFWYQQALGQGPEFLTYFQNEAQLDKSGLPSDRFFAERPEGSVSTLKIQRTQQEDSAVYLCASSTGTSGRKDTQYFGPGTRLTVL.

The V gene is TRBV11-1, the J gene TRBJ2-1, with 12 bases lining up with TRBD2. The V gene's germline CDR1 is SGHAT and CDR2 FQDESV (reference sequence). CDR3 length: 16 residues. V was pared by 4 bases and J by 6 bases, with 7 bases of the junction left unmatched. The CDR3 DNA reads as TGTGCCAGCAGCTCCGCAAGACTAGCGGGAGCCAATGAGCAGTTCTTC. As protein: CASSSARLAGANEQFF.

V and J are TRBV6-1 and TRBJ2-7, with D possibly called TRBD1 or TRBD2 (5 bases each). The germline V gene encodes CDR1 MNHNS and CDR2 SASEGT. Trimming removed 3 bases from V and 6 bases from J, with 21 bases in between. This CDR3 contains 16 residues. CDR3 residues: CASSEGVLRASSEQYF. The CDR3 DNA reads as TGTGCCAGCAGTGAGGGGGTATTGAGGGCTTCGAGCGAGCAGTACTTC.

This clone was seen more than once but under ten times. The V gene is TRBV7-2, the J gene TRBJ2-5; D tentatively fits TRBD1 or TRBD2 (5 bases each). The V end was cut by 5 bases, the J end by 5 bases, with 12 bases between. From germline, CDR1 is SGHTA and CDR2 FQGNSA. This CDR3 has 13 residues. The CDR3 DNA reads TGTGCCAGCAGCGTGGGGGTGTGGGAGACCCAGTACTTC. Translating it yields CASSVGVWETQYF.

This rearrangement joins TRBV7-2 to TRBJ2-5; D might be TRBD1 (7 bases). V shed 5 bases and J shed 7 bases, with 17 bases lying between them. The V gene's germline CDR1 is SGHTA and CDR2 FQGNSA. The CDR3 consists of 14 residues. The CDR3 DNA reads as TGTGCCAGCAGCCTGAGAAGGGGGCGGGGGACCCAGTACTTC. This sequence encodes CASSLRRGRGTQYF.